This passage covers 21 T cell receptor beta chains from one sample sequenced in a study of shared clonotypes between healthy human individuals. The assay was immunoSEQ multiplex PCR, and TCRdb's table has in-frame clones only and misses some. Found here are more than 850,000 clones, about 84% of them singletons; the top ten hold around 0.47%. Material: memory CD4+ T cells from PBMCs. Regarding subset: CD45RA-negative fraction. The receptors were sampled from a man aged 18 to 29 in good health. Some clones in this sample may be carry-over from other donors' samples.

This clone has only a few counts. The rearrangement links TRBV4-2 to TRBJ2-3; 9 nucleotides line up with TRBD1. V lost 0 bases to trimming and J lost 2 bases; unmatched junction nucleotides: 6. The length of the CDR3 is 17 residues. Germline CDR1 reads LGHNA; CDR2 reads YNFKEQ. CDR3 DNA: TGTGCCAGCAGCCAAGAAGGAGACAGGGGGTCCACAGATACGCAGTATTTT. This sequence encodes CASSQEGDRGSTDTQYF.

This clone was seen a handful of times. This chain links TRBV2 with TRBJ2-5, with D hard to call. CDR3 length: 10 amino acids. Germline assignment: CDR1 SNHLY and CDR2 FYNNEI. Between the trimmed V and J ends, which lost 7 bases and 4 bases, there was a span of 4 bases. The CDR3 region has the DNA TGTGCCAGCATGGTAGAGACCCAGTACTTC. Amino acids: CASMVETQYF. The whole variable domain, remainder taken from reference TRBV2 and TRBJ2-5, is EPEVTQTPSHQVTQMGQEVILRCVPISNHLYFYWYRQILGQKVEFLVSFYNNEISEKSEIFDDQFSVERPDGSNFTLKIRSTKLEDSAMYFCASMVETQYFGPGTRLLVL.

This clone was picked up a small number of times. The chain combines TRBV5-4 with TRBJ2-7, with D maybe TRBD2 (6 bases). Germline V CDR1 and CDR2: SGHNT, YYREEE (reference sequence). CDR3 size: 14 residues. V was clipped by 4 bases and J by 5 bases, with 16 bases between them. The CDR3 loop is CASSPAGRAHEQYF. DNA of the CDR3: TGTGCCAGCAGCCCGGCGGGACGGGCCCACGAGCAGTACTTC.

This sequence joins TRBV28 and TRBJ2-7; TRBD2 agrees at 9 bases. The V gene's germline CDR1 is MDHEN and CDR2 SYDVKM. Trimming removed 6 bases from V and 6 bases from J; junction bases left unmatched: 12. The CDR3 contains 15 residues. CDR3 in amino acids: CASSPPGLATVEQYF. CDR3 nucleotides: TGTGCCAGCAGCCCCCCGGGACTAGCCACTGTCGAGCAGTACTTC.

The gene calls are TRBV25-1 and TRBJ2-7; D possibly corresponds to TRBD1 (6 bases). V lost 3 bases and J lost 5, with 17 bases in between. This CDR3 is built from 15 residues. Germline-derived CDR1 and CDR2 are MGHDK and SYGVNS. The CDR3 nucleotides are TGTGCCAGCAGTGAGCCCGACAGGATATCCCACGAGCAGTACTTC. This gives the protein CASSEPDRISHEQYF.

The table lists this clone with a count of one. CDR3 bases: TGCGCCAGCAGCCAAGATCCGGTGCGATTAGCGGGTTCCTACAATGAGCAGTTCTTC. This sequence encodes CASSQDPVRLAGSYNEQFF. The rearrangement joins TRBV4-1 to TRBJ2-1; TRBD2 matches 7 bases. The length of the CDR3 is 19 residues. Germline V lookup: CDR1 MGHRA, CDR2 YSYEKL. The V segment lost 0 bases and the J segment 1 base; nucleotides outside the gene matches: 12.

The V and J genes are TRBV12-5 and TRBJ2-5; TRBD1 is a possible D gene (5 bases). The CDR3 sequence is 14 residues long. Germline CDR1 is LGHNT and CDR2 is FRNRAP. V lost 1 base to trimming and J lost 4 bases, with 10 bases between them. CDR3 residues: CASGLDVQGETQYF. CDR3 DNA sequence: TGTGCTAGTGGTTTGGATGTCCAGGGAGAGACCCAGTACTTC.

The gene calls are TRBV6-1 and TRBJ1-3, with D possibly matching TRBD1 (6 bases). Germline CDR1 MNHNS, CDR2 SASEGT. The CDR3 is 15 amino acids. Trimming pared 7 bases from V and 0 bases from J, leaving 13 bases between. The CDR3 region is CASTRDTYSGNTIYF. The CDR3 nucleotides read TGTGCCAGCACAAGGGACACCTACTCTGGAAACACCATATATTTT.

The chain has TRBV5-6 and TRBJ2-5, with D possibly matching TRBD2 (5 bases). CDR1 is SGHDT and CDR2 is YYEEEE in the germline V gene. This CDR3 has 17 residues. The germline V and J ends were trimmed by 4 bases and 5 bases, with 24 bases remaining between them. The CDR3 protein is CASSTARGMGIGETQYF. CDR3 in DNA: TGTGCCAGCAGCACCGCGCGAGGGATGGGTATAGGGGAGACCCAGTACTTC.

This clone occurred once. This sequence joins TRBV19 and TRBJ2-3; D may be TRBD1 or TRBD2 (5 bases each). There are 15 residues in the CDR3. Deletions cut 4 bases from V and 3 bases from J, with 14 bases between. Germline V gene data show CDR1 as LNHDA and CDR2 as SQIVND (reference sequence). For the CDR3, the DNA is TGTGCCAGTAGTACGGGACCCCGCCAGACAGATACGCAGTATTTT. Its protein is CASSTGPRQTDTQYF.

The chain recombines TRBV28 with TRBJ2-7, with 11 bases fitting TRBD1. V trimming: 6 bases; J trimming: 7 bases; junction bases outside the gene matches: 8. CDR3 size: 14 residues. Germline loops: CDR1 MDHEN, CDR2 SYDVKM. CDR3 amino acids: CASSRTGGYGEQYF. The CDR3, as DNA: TGTGCCAGCAGCCGGACAGGGGGCTATGGAGAGCAGTACTTC.

This clone was seen only a few times. This chain joins TRBV19 and TRBJ1-5; D is perhaps TRBD1 (6 bases). The CDR3 loop spans 16 amino acids. CDR1 and CDR2 (germline): LNHDA, SQIVND (reference sequence). Deletions cut 5 bases from V and 4 bases from J, with 18 bases between. The CDR3, as DNA: TGTGCCAGTAGTCCTCCGGCAAGGGGGTGGAATCAGCCCCAGCATTTT. Translating it yields CASSPPARGWNQPQHF.

The V call is TRBV5-1, the J call TRBJ2-5, with unresolved D. Germline CDR1 SGHRS, CDR2 YFSETQ. The CDR3 runs 14 residues. Trimming removed 0 bases from V and 3 bases from J, with 9 bases in between. Here the CDR3 DNA reads TGCGCCAGCAGCTTGGCCGCCGAGGAAGAGACCCAGTACTTC. Amino acids: CASSLAAEEETQYF.

This clone was picked up a small number of times. The chain uses TRBV4-3 and TRBJ2-6, with 7 bases lining up with TRBD1. The CDR3 has 18 residues. Germline CDR1 LGHNA, CDR2 YSLEER. With V trimmed by 1 base and J by 3 bases, 9 bases remained unmatched. This CDR3 is CASSQGGTGAGGANVLTF. Here the CDR3 DNA reads TGCGCCAGCAGCCAAGGAGGCACAGGGGCGGGTGGGGCCAACGTCCTGACTTTC.

This chain links TRBV5-8 with TRBJ1-1; D is possibly TRBD1 (5 bases). V was trimmed by 0 bases and J by 11 bases, leaving 14 bases between them. CDR1 and CDR2 (germline): SGHTS, YDEGEE. This CDR3 contains 13 residues. The CDR3 sequence is CASSLEGVRLAFF. The CDR3 DNA reads as TGTGCCAGCAGCTTGGAAGGGGTAAGGTTGGCTTTCTTT.

This sequence joins TRBV30 and TRBJ2-7; maybe TRBD1 (5 bases). The germline V and J ends were trimmed by 0 bases and 6 bases, with 15 bases remaining between them. CDR1 and CDR2 (germline): GTSNPN, SVGIG (reference sequence). The CDR3 sequence is 14 residues long. The CDR3 sequence: CAWSVFGAGFEQYF. For the CDR3, the DNA is TGTGCCTGGAGTGTATTTGGGGCCGGATTCGAGCAGTACTTC.

CDR3 nucleotide sequence: TGTGCCAGCAGTGGTCTGGGACAGGGGTACGAGCAGTACTTC. Translation: CASSGLGQGYEQYF. V is TRBV6-1 and J is TRBJ2-7; 10 nucleotides agree with TRBD1. The CDR3 runs to 14 residues. CDR1 is MNHNS and CDR2 is SASEGT in the germline V gene. With 4 bases clipped from V and 4 bases from J, the junction kept 4 bases outside the gene matches.

The CDR3 loop reads CASSPPSGYNEQFF. In nucleotides, the CDR3 is TGTGCCAGCAGCCCCCCTTCAGGCTACAATGAGCAGTTCTTC. The chain carries TRBV28 and TRBJ2-1; D not resolved. Germline assignment: CDR1 MDHEN and CDR2 SYDVKM. V lost 6 bases and J lost 3, with 12 bases in between. CDR3 length equals 14 residues.

This chain joins TRBV5-1 and TRBJ2-5; the match to TRBD2 covers 14 bases. This CDR3 has 17 amino acids. Germline trimming cut 3 bases from V and 5 bases from J; bases unmatched to any gene: 9. Germline V gene lookup returns CDR1 SGHRS and CDR2 YFSETQ. For the CDR3, the DNA is TGCGCCAGCAGCTCCCGCGTGGGACTAGCGGGAGCGGAGACCCAGTACTTC. It codes for CASSSRVGLAGAETQYF.

A few counts support this clone. The chain combines TRBV7-2 with TRBJ2-1; TRBD1 or TRBD2 may be the D gene (5 bases each). In germline, CDR1 is SGHTA, CDR2 FQGNSA. CDR3 size: 15 residues. Deletions cut 5 bases from V and 3 bases from J, with 14 bases between. CDR3 nucleotide sequence: TGTGCCAGCAGCCCCGACAGCGGATACTACAATGAGCAGTTCTTC. Translated: CASSPDSGYYNEQFF.

This clone appeared a few times. The V call is TRBV5-1, the J call TRBJ2-1; TRBD2 aligns across 10 bases. In germline, CDR1 is SGHRS, CDR2 YFSETQ. With 0 bases clipped from V and 4 bases from J, the junction kept 7 bases outside the gene matches. The CDR3 sequence is 17 residues long. In nucleotides, the CDR3 is TGCGCCAGCAGCTTGGTGCCTAGCGGGAGTAAATACAATGAGCAGTTCTTC. Translation gives CASSLVPSGSKYNEQFF.